The clone carrying this TCR beta chain appeared a single time. Its antigen is still unknown. Naive-designated CD8 cells lacked CD45RO, were positively enriched for CCR7, and omitted terminally differentiated effector memory CD45RA+ cells. The sample originates from a study of shared clonotypes between healthy human individuals. General study results and limits: Sampling covered nothing but blood. Tissue TCR repertoires likely differ from those found in blood.

Germline V gives CDR1 SGDLS, CDR2 YYNGEE. The CDR3 contains 15 residues. J was trimmed by 5 bases and V by 4 bases; bases with no gene match: 8. The method was immunoSEQ multiplex PCR; TCRdb's version includes in-frame clones alone and lacks a portion of them. The table includes more than 2 million clones, 80% to 95% detected once. The genes are TRBV9 and TRBJ2-1; 8 bases line up with TRBD2. This receptor was identified in a man between 18 and 29 years old in good health. Some clones in this sample may be carry-over from other donors' samples. What was sequenced was naive CD8+ T cells from PBMCs. As DNA, the CDR3 is TGTGCCAGCAGCCCCAGGGGTAGCGGGGACAATGAGCAGTTCTTC. As protein: CASSPRGSGDNEQFF.